The 24 T cell receptor beta chains in this list originate from one sample, sequenced in a study of cytomegalovirus exposure and HLA in healthy donors. PCR primers comprised 60 Vbeta and 13 Jbeta primers. Assay used: immunoSEQ multiplex PCR; TCRdb lists only in-frame clones, some missing. The sample has more than 150,000 clones, roughly 87% seen once. What was sequenced was PBMCs. The receptor source for this set is a man in his fifties in good health and CMV-seronegative.

The V call is TRBV4-3, the J call TRBJ2-3; possible D gene TRBD2, 5 bases. Trimming removed 0 bases from V and 4 bases from J, with 14 bases in between. This CDR3 spans 16 amino acids. The germline CDR1 and CDR2 sequences are LGHNA and YSLEER. CDR3 region: CASSQDYQIGADTQYF. As DNA, the CDR3 is TGCGCCAGCAGCCAAGACTACCAAATCGGGGCAGATACGCAGTATTTT.

This chain uses TRBV6-5 with TRBJ2-7; TRBD2 might be the D (5 bases). Germline V gene lookup returns CDR1 MNHEY and CDR2 SVGAGI. Trimming stripped 8 bases from V and 4 bases from J, with 15 bases between. The CDR3 extends over 13 amino acids. CDR3 loop: CASAVSRGYEQYF. The CDR3, as DNA: TGTGCCAGCGCCGTATCACGGGGATACGAGCAGTACTTC.

CDR3 region: CASSSQGAGIQYF. In nucleotides, the CDR3 is TGTGCCAGCAGTTCACAGGGCGCCGGCATTCAGTACTTC. The chain uses TRBV28 and TRBJ2-4; TRBD1 is a possible D gene (6 bases). Germline assignment: CDR1 MDHEN and CDR2 SYDVKM. This CDR3 comprises 13 residues. V was shortened by 4 bases and J by 9 bases, with 13 bases between the two germline ends.

This chain connects TRBV4-1 to TRBJ2-5; 9 nucleotides align to TRBD1. V dropped 8 bases and J dropped 4; count of bases not matched to a gene: 5. Germline-derived CDR1 and CDR2 are MGHRA and YSYEKL. This CDR3 contains 13 residues. The chain's CDR3 is CASSGTGIETQYF. CDR3 bases: TGCGCCAGCTCCGGGACAGGGATAGAGACCCAGTACTTC.

V is TRBV4-2 and J is TRBJ2-5; TRBD2 might be the D (5 bases). Germline V CDR1 and CDR2: LGHNA, YNFKEQ. Trimming left V 4 bases short and J 11 bases short, with 20 bases between. The CDR3 runs to 14 residues. The CDR3 loop is CASSLERVGGEQYF. The CDR3 bases are TGTGCCAGCAGCCTCGAGAGGGTTGGTGGGGAGCAGTACTTC.

This clone was seen a single time. J is TRBJ1-2 and V is TRBV10-3; 10 bases agree with TRBD1. This CDR3 spans 16 amino acids. V lost 0 bases and J lost 4; bases outside the gene matches: 5. Germline V lookup: CDR1 ENHRY, CDR2 SYGVKD. The CDR3, as DNA: TGTGCCATCAGTGAGTCCCGACAGGGGGCGGGCTATGGCTACACCTTC. Translated: CAISESRQGAGYGYTF.

The rearrangement uses TRBV6-4 and TRBJ1-1, with D possibly being TRBD1 (5 bases). The CDR3 has 13 residues. The germline V gene encodes CDR1 MRHNA and CDR2 SNTAGT. V was clipped by 5 bases and J by 0 bases, with 7 bases between them. The CDR3 is CASSLQVNTEAFF. The CDR3 coding sequence is TGTGCCAGCAGTTTACAGGTGAACACTGAAGCTTTCTTT.

This clone came up a few times. V usage is TRBV6-1 and J usage is TRBJ1-1; TRBD1 matches at 7 bases. The length of the CDR3 is 14 residues. V was pared by 6 bases and J by 4 bases, with 8 bases of the junction left unmatched. CDR1 is MNHNS and CDR2 is SASEGT in the germline V gene. CDR3 protein: CASREGQKITEAFF. In DNA form, the CDR3 reads TGTGCCAGCAGAGAGGGACAGAAAATCACTGAAGCTTTCTTT.

This chain links TRBV7-2 with TRBJ1-2; 7 nucleotides align to TRBD1. J gave up 0 bases and V 1 base, and 8 bases lay outside the gene matches. The germline V gene has CDR1 SGHTA and CDR2 FQGNSA. This CDR3 region has 17 residues. CDR3 DNA sequence: TGTGCCAGCAGCTTAGTAGGGGGCGGACCAGCTAACTATGGCTACACCTTC. It is translated as CASSLVGGGPANYGYTF.

V and J are TRBV27 and TRBJ1-1; no definite D call. This CDR3 is 15 amino acids long. Germline CDR1 MNHEY, CDR2 SMNVEV (reference sequence). The V end lost 5 bases, the J end lost 0 bases, and 13 bases lay between the germline ends. The CDR3 protein is CASSAGGFMNTEAFF. In nucleotides, the CDR3 is TGTGCCAGCAGTGCCGGCGGGTTCATGAACACTGAAGCTTTCTTT.

This clone was recorded a few times. The V and J genes are TRBV4-1 and TRBJ1-3; a weak D match, TRBD1 (6 bases). This CDR3 spans 15 amino acids. Germline CDR1 reads MGHRA; CDR2 reads YSYEKL. V lost 5 bases to trimming and J lost 4 bases, with 15 bases between them. The CDR3 loop reads CASSSGTGLGNTIYF. CDR3 coding DNA: TGCGCCAGCAGCTCGGGAACAGGGTTAGGAAACACCATATATTTT.

The chain links TRBV29-1 to TRBJ2-7; possibly TRBD2 for D (6 bases). From germline, CDR1 is SQVTM and CDR2 ANQGSEA. There are 16 residues in the CDR3. Trimming took 4 bases from V and 2 from J, leaving 21 bases between them. CDR3 nucleotide sequence: TGCAGCGTTGTAATCTGGAGGGGCGGTTCCACCTACGAGCAGTACTTC. It encodes CSVVIWRGGSTYEQYF.

The J gene is TRBJ1-6, the V gene TRBV10-3; D call uncertain. The V end was cut by 0 bases, the J end by 6 bases, with 9 bases between. Looked up from germline, CDR1 is ENHRY and CDR2 is SYGVKD. The CDR3 contains 15 residues. This CDR3 reads CAISESTGSNSPLHF. The CDR3 nucleotides read TGTGCCATCAGTGAGTCAACGGGTAGTAATTCACCCCTCCACTTT.

V and J are TRBV10-3 and TRBJ2-5; 10 nucleotides match TRBD2. The CDR3 loop spans 14 amino acids. CDR1 and CDR2 from the germline V gene are ENHRY and SYGVKD. V gave up 0 bases and J gave up 5 bases; unmatched junction bases: 0. The CDR3 bases are TGTGCCATCAGTGAGTCTAGCGGGAGGGAGACCCAGTACTTC. It specifies CAISESSGRETQYF.

The V and J genes are TRBV7-2 and TRBJ2-5, with 12 nucleotides matching TRBD1. Trimming took 3 bases from V and 2 from J; bases not matched to a gene: 4. CDR3 length: 16 amino acids. Germline CDR1 is SGHTA and CDR2 is FQGNSA. The CDR3 bases are TGTGCCAGCAGCTTGGGACAGGGGGCTCCTCAAGAGACCCAGTACTTC. The encoded protein is CASSLGQGAPQETQYF.

The genes are TRBV28 and TRBJ1-1; TRBD1 is a possible D gene (6 bases). V dropped 4 bases and J dropped 6 bases, with 12 bases sitting between them. CDR3 length: 13 residues. From germline, CDR1 is MDHEN and CDR2 SYDVKM. The CDR3 bases are TGTGCCAGCAGTTACCCCTGGGGGCCTGAAGCTTTCTTT. Its translation: CASSYPWGPEAFF.

The rearrangement joins TRBV30 to TRBJ2-7; 8 bases are a match to TRBD1. This CDR3 has 12 residues. The ends lost 3 bases at V and 4 bases at J; junction bases unmatched: 2. Germline V gene lookup returns CDR1 GTSNPN and CDR2 SVGIG (reference sequence). CDR3 in amino acids: CAWRTGVYEQYF. CDR3 nucleotides: TGTGCCTGGAGGACAGGGGTTTACGAGCAGTACTTC.

This chain uses TRBV5-3 with TRBJ2-7, with D tentatively TRBD1 (6 bases). TRBV5-3 is placed among ORFs of uncertain function. The V and J ends lost 4 bases and 0 bases respectively, with 17 bases between them. This CDR3 spans 16 amino acids. In DNA, the CDR3 is TGTGCCAGAAGCATCCGGGACACAGCACACTCCTACGAGCAGTACTTC. Its protein product is CARSIRDTAHSYEQYF.

V gene TRBV2 combines with J gene TRBJ2-1, with D perhaps TRBD1 (6 bases). CDR1 SNHLY and CDR2 FYNNEI come from the germline V gene. Trimming shortened V by 6 bases and J by 0 bases, and 24 bases separated the two germline ends. The CDR3 contains 19 residues. CDR3 coding DNA: TGTGCCAGCAGCCAAGTATCAGGGGATACGTATAGCTCCTACAATGAGCAGTTCTTC. Protein: CASSQVSGDTYSSYNEQFF.

The chain links TRBV18 to TRBJ1-2; 10 positions agree with TRBD1. This CDR3 is 15 amino acids long. The ends lost 4 bases at V and 3 bases at J; junction bases unmatched: 5. Germline V gives CDR1 KGHSH, CDR2 LQKENI. The CDR3 here is CASSQGQGNYYGYTF. CDR3 bases: TGTGCCAGCTCACAGGGACAGGGGAACTACTATGGCTACACCTTC. Variable domain in full (rest from reference TRBV18 and TRBJ1-2): NAGVMQNPRHLVRRRGQEARLRCSPMKGHSHVYWYRQLPEEGLKFMVYLQKENIIDESGMPKERFSAEFPKEGPSILRIQQVVRGDSAAYFCASSQGQGNYYGYTFGSGTRLTVV.

This clone was counted only a few times. V is TRBV5-1 and J is TRBJ2-7, with 8 bases lining up with TRBD2. The CDR3 is 15 residues long. Germline V gene data show CDR1 as SGHRS and CDR2 as YFSETQ. V was pared by 2 bases and J by 7 bases, with 11 bases of the junction left unmatched. The CDR3 DNA sequence: TGCGCCAGCAGCTTACTAAGCGGACTAGCTACTGAGCAGTACTTC. Translation gives CASSLLSGLATEQYF.

V gene TRBV29-1 combines with J gene TRBJ2-1; 13 nucleotides match TRBD2. The CDR3 loop spans 13 amino acids. Germline V gives CDR1 SQVTM, CDR2 ANQGSEA. Trimming removed 7 bases from V and 7 bases from J; junction bases left unmatched: 4. The CDR3 DNA is TGCAGCGCCGGGACTAGCGGGATGAATGAGCAGTTCTTC. Translating it yields CSAGTSGMNEQFF.

This chain uses TRBV5-8 with TRBJ2-1, with D maybe TRBD2 (6 bases). Per germline, CDR1 SGHTS and CDR2 YDEGEE. V shed 2 bases and J shed 7 bases, with 19 bases lying between them. CDR3 length: 16 residues. The CDR3 reads CASSFMIGSGTNEQFF. CDR3 in DNA: TGTGCCAGCAGCTTCATGATAGGTAGCGGAACGAATGAGCAGTTCTTC.

V and J are TRBV5-1 and TRBJ2-7, with 7 bases fitting TRBD1. This CDR3 contains 16 residues. The junction had 8 bases not matched to a gene; V was cut back by 0 bases and J by 2 bases. Germline V gene sequence: CDR1 SGHRS, CDR2 YFSETQ. The CDR3: CASSLALDRRPYEQYF. The CDR3 nucleotides are TGCGCCAGCAGCTTGGCCCTGGACAGGCGACCCTACGAGCAGTACTTC.